This T cell receptor beta chain emerged from a study of CD8 T cells in ankylosing spondylitis. Study-level points and caveats: Earlier studies detected some motif variants in reactive arthritis synovial fluid and blood. One TCR beta motif, made up of several highly homologous variants, appeared characteristic of ankylosing spondylitis blood.

TCRdb reprocessed the 5' RACE reads with MiXCR, giving one entry per CDR3 protein. The repertoire includes approximately 500,000 distinct CDR3 sequences, about 13% of them detected once, and approximately 6.2% sits in the top ten. Of note for this clonotype: The antigen is not known.

This CDR3 has 16 amino acids. With V trimmed by 2 bases and J by 2 bases, 4 bases remained unmatched. Germline V gives CDR1 KGHSY, CDR2 FQNENV. Sequencing used blood, either unsorted or a sorted T cell fraction (not recorded which). This chain links TRBV16 with TRBJ1-5, with TRBD1 matching 9 bases. The sequence was obtained from a male donor with ankylosing spondylitis. The CDR3 nucleotides are TGTGCCAGCAGCCAAAGGTGGACAGGGGGCAATCAGCCCCAGCATTTT. Translated, it gives CASSQRWTGGNQPQHF.